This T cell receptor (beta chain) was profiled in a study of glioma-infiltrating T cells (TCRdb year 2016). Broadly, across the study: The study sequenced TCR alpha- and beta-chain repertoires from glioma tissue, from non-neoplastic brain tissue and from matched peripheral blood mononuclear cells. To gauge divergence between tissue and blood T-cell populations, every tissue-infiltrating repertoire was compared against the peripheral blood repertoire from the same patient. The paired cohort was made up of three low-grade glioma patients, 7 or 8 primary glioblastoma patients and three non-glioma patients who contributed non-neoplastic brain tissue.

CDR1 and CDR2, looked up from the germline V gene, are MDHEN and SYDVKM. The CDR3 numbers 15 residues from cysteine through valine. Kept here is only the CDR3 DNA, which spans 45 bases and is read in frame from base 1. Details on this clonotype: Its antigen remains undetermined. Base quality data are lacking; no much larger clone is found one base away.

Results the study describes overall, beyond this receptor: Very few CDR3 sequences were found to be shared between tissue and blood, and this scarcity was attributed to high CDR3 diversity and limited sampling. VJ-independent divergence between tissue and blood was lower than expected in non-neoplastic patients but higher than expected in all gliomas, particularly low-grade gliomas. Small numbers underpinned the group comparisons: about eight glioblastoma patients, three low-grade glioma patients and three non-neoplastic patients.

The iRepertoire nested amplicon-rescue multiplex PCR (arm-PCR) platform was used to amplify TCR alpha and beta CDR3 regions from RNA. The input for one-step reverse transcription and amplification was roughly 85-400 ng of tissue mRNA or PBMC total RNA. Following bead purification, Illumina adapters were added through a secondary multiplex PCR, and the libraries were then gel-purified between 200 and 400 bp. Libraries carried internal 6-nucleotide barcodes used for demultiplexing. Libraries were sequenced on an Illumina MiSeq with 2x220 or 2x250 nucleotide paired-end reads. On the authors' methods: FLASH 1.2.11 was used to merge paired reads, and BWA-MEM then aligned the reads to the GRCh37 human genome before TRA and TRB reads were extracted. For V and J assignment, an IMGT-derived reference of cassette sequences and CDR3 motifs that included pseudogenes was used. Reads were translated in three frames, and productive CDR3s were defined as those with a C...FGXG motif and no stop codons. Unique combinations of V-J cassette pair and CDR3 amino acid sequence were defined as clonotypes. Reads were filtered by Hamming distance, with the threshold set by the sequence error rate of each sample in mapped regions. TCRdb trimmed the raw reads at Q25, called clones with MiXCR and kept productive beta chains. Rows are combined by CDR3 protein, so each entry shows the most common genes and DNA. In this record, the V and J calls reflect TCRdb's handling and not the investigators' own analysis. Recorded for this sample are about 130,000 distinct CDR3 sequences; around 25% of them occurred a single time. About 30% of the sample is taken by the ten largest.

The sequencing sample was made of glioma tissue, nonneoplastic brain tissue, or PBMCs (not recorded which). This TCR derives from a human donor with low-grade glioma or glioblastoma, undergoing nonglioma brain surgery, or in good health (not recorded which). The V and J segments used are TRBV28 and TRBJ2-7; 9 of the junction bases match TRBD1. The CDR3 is CTSSSTGTGSYEQYV. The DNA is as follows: TGTACCAGCAGTTCTACCGGGACAGGGTCGTACGAGCAGTACGTC.